The clone carrying this TCR beta chain was seen once. The sample comes from a study of tumor-infiltrating lymphocytes in localized non-small cell lung cancer. Per the germline V gene, CDR1 is KGHSH and CDR2 is LQKENI. Trimming took 8 bases from V and 3 from J, leaving 14 bases between them. CDR3 size: 13 residues. Using immunoSEQ multiplex PCR, the repertoire was profiled, and TCRdb retains in-frame clones only, with some absent. This table has fewer than 4,500 clones, 79% appearing once. The chain recombines TRBV18 with TRBJ2-7; D is possibly TRBD1 (6 bases). The sequenced sample consisted of uninvolved lung tissue not adjacent to the tumor. This clonotype was sampled from a human donor with non-small cell lung cancer. This CDR3 is CASQWGQGYEQYF. CDR3 nucleotides: TGTGCCAGCCAATGGGGGCAGGGCTACGAGCAGTACTTC.